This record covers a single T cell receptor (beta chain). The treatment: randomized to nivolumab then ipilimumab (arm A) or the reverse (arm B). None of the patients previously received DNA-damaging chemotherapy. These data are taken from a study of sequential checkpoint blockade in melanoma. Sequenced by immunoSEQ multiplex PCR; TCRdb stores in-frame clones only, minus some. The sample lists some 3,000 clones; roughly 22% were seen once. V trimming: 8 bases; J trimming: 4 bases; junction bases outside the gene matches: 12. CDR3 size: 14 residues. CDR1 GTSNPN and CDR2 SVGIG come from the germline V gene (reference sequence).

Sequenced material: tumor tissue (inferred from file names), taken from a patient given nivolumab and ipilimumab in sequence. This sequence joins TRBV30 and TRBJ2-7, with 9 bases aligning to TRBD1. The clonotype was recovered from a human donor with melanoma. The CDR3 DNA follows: TGTGCCCTCGGGGCGGGGACAGGGCCGTACGAGCAGTACTTC. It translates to CALGAGTGPYEQYF.